One T cell receptor (beta chain) is described in this entry. The data are from a study of cytomegalovirus exposure and HLA in healthy donors. The study ran its PCR with 60 Vbeta and 13 Jbeta primers. Sequenced by immunoSEQ multiplex PCR; TCRdb stores in-frame clones only, minus some. This table has roughly 200,000 clones, 77% appearing once. The CDR3 is 14 amino acids. V trimming: 3 bases; J trimming: 5 bases; junction bases outside the gene matches: 2. The germline CDR1 and CDR2 sequences are LNHDA and SQIVND (reference sequence). The chain links TRBV19 to TRBJ1-4; 8 bases line up with TRBD1. The sequence derives from a woman aged 25 to 39 in good health and CMV-seropositive. Input material: PBMCs. The CDR3 region has the DNA TGTGCCAGTAGTATCTGGACAGGGAATGAAAAACTGTTTTTT. Its translation: CASSIWTGNEKLFF. Using reference TRBV19 and TRBJ1-4 for the parts outside the CDR3, the full variable domain is DGGITQSPKYLFRKEGQNVTLSCEQNLNHDAMYWYRQDPGQGLRLIYYSQIVNDFQKGDIAEGYSVSREKKESFPLTVTSAQKNPTAFYLCASSIWTGNEKLFFGSGTQLSVL.